This TCR beta chain was identified during a study of T cells in Graves' hyperthyroidism and ophthalmopathy. CDR1 is MGHRA and CDR2 is YSYEKL in the germline V gene. The V segment lost 5 bases and the J segment 3 bases; nucleotides outside the gene matches: 7. The CDR3 runs 15 residues. This clonotype was detected once. Amplified TCR beta CDR3 regions derived from RNA transcripts. HTBI primers were the set used in a first-round RT-PCR of the TCR CDR3. TCRdb reanalysed the multiplex PCR reads using MiXCR and keeps one entry per CDR3 protein. The table records roughly 500,000 distinct CDR3 sequences, around 50% of them present only once.

This TCR was sampled from an adult woman with Graves' disease, either hyperthyroidism or ophthalmopathy (not recorded which). The chain joins TRBV4-1 to TRBJ1-2, with 9 bases fitting TRBD1. The sequencing input was peripheral blood or thyroid tissue (not recorded which). The CDR3 protein is CASSSQGARDYGYTF. The CDR3 DNA reads as TGCGCCAGCAGCTCACAGGGGGCTCGTGACTATGGCTACACCTTC.